Below are 3 T cell receptor beta chains sequenced from a single sample in a study of cytomegalovirus exposure and HLA in healthy donors (dated 2017 in TCRdb). Library prep was done by the immunoSEQ multiplex PCR assay. For the multiplex PCR, a mixture combining 60 forward primers for TCR Vbeta segments and 13 reverse primers for TCR Jbeta segments was used. TCRdb's version of the immuneACCESS table is confined to in-frame rearrangements and falls short of the full clone set. An unresolved V gene accounts for under half of the shortfall where checked; the remainder is of unknown origin. The sample yields roughly 120,000 clones; about 73% were counted once. About 4% of the sample belongs to the ten largest clones. Sequencing was performed on PBMCs. The receptors were sampled from a woman in her forties or fifties in good health and CMV-seropositive.

The rearrangement joins TRBV6-6 to TRBJ2-3; D not certain. This CDR3 comprises 14 residues. V gave up 2 bases and J gave up 3 bases, with 9 bases separating them. Germline V CDR1 and CDR2: MNHNY, SVGAGI (reference sequence). The CDR3 here is CASSYGLATDTQYF. CDR3 coding DNA: TGTGCCAGCAGTTACGGGTTAGCTACAGATACGCAGTATTTT.

The chain carries TRBV18 and TRBJ1-5, with D perhaps TRBD1 (5 bases). Trimming removed 4 bases at V and 2 bases at J, with 21 bases between. CDR3 length: 18 amino acids. Germline lookup yields CDR1 KGHSH and CDR2 LQKENI. CDR3 residues: CASSLIGVTSSGNQPQHF. In DNA form, the CDR3 reads TGTGCCAGCTCACTAATAGGGGTCACCTCCTCCGGCAATCAGCCCCAGCATTTT.

This rearrangement joins TRBV7-6 to TRBJ2-7; TRBD1 aligns across 9 bases. CDR1 is SGHVS and CDR2 is FNYEAQ in the germline V gene. The CDR3 totals 14 residues. Trimming removed 4 bases from V and 7 bases from J; junction bases left unmatched: 8. CDR3 amino acids: CASSSMTGGVEQYF. For the CDR3, the DNA is TGTGCCAGCAGCTCTATGACAGGGGGGGTAGAGCAGTACTTC.